Described below is a single TCR beta chain sequence and its context. Its antigen is unknown. This CDR3 has 13 amino acids. Germline lookup yields CDR1 SGHAT and CDR2 FQNNGV. Deletions cut 1 base from V and 6 bases from J, with 9 bases between. TCRdb's copy holds only in-frame clones and misses some; the assay was immunoSEQ multiplex PCR. The sample lists 2 million to 2.5 million clones, 90% to 95% seen once, with more than 0.35% in the top ten. This sample was taken from a study of shared clonotypes between healthy human individuals. Findings and limits, study-wide: A reduction in generation probabilities was seen for non-shared clonotypes relative to those shared by all four donors. Rarefaction curves obtained for sorted subsets showed sequencing incomplete despite large depth.

Sequencing was done on a sample of naive CD4+ T cells from PBMCs. Subset meaning: CD45RA+ positively selected. The chain joins TRBV11-2 to TRBJ1-2; D is perhaps TRBD1 (5 bases). The TCR comes from a man between 18 and 29 years old in good health. Some clones in this sample may be carry-over from other donors' samples. The CDR3 loop reads CASSLAGLDGYTF. DNA for the CDR3: TGTGCCAGCAGCTTAGCAGGGCTGGATGGCTACACCTTC.